One sample yielded the 32 T cell receptor beta chains listed below, sequenced in a study of OX40 agonist ivuxolimab in advanced cancers. Produced via immunoSEQ multiplex PCR; TCRdb's table is partial and in-frame only. The table lists 75,000 to 80,000 clones, 80% to 90% of them singletons. The specimen was CD4+ or CD8+ T cells sorted from blood, collected in a trial of the OX40 agonist ivuxolimab. These receptors came from an adult with an advanced solid tumor such as melanoma, head and neck, liver or kidney cancer.

The rearrangement joins TRBV19 to TRBJ2-2; 8 bases line up with TRBD1. Germline values: CDR1 LNHDA, CDR2 SQIVND (reference sequence). V was clipped by 3 bases and J by 6 bases; unmatched bases: 3. The CDR3 extends over 14 amino acids. The CDR3 protein is CASSIVTGAGELFF. CDR3 nucleotides: TGTGCCAGTAGTATTGTGACAGGGGCCGGGGAGCTGTTTTTT.

The gene calls are TRBV2 and TRBJ1-5; 11 bases line up with TRBD1. V dropped 5 bases and J dropped 5; count of bases not matched to a gene: 5. Germline loops: CDR1 SNHLY, CDR2 FYNNEI. The CDR3 loop spans 15 amino acids. The CDR3 DNA reads as TGTGCCAGCAGTTGGGACAGGGGGGCCTATCAGCCCCAGCATTTT. It encodes CASSWDRGAYQPQHF.

The chain employs TRBV29-1 and TRBJ1-1; D remains unclear. Trimming shortened V by 0 bases and J by 1 base, and 3 bases separated the two germline ends. Germline loops: CDR1 SQVTM, CDR2 ANQGSEA. The length of the CDR3 is 12 residues. CDR3 bases: TGCAGCGTTGAAGATCAGAACACTGAAGCTTTCTTT. Residues: CSVEDQNTEAFF.

The V and J genes are TRBV4-2 and TRBJ2-7, with D unresolved. This CDR3 region has 21 residues. The V gene lost 1 base and the J gene lost 3 bases, with 31 bases spanning the gap. Germline V lookup: CDR1 LGHNA, CDR2 YNFKEQ. CDR3 bases: TGTGCCAGCAGCCAAGTATCAGTCCCCCCCCCACAGACGCGGCAGGTCTACGAGCAGTACTTC. Its translation: CASSQVSVPPPQTRQVYEQYF.

With regard to this clone: Without the conserved terminal phenylalanine or tryptophan, this CDR3 likely stems from a read error. The chain combines TRBV30 with TRBJ1-6, with D unresolved. The CDR3 runs 11 residues. Germline CDR1 GTSNPN, CDR2 SVGIG (reference sequence). The germline V and J ends were trimmed by 3 bases and 7 bases, with 4 bases remaining between them. The CDR3 reads CAWRRNSPLHL. CDR3 DNA sequence: TGTGCCTGGAGAAGGAATTCACCCCTCCACCTT.

The CDR3 spells CASSSETGSGNTIYF. The CDR3 coding sequence is TGTGCCAGCAGCTCTGAAACAGGCTCTGGAAACACCATATATTTT. The V call is TRBV13, the J call TRBJ1-3; possibly TRBD1 for D (5 bases). The CDR3 totals 15 residues. Between the trimmed V and J ends, which lost 4 bases and 0 bases, there was a span of 10 bases. Germline V gene data show CDR1 as PRHDT and CDR2 as FYEKMQ (reference sequence).

The chain recombines TRBV29-1 with TRBJ1-2; a possible D gene is TRBD1 (6 bases). This CDR3 comprises 12 residues. Per the germline V gene, CDR1 is SQVTM and CDR2 is ANQGSEA. The V and J ends lost 6 bases and 4 bases respectively, with 12 bases between them. The CDR3: CSVQGGGYGYTF. As DNA, the CDR3 is TGCAGCGTGCAGGGAGGGGGCTATGGCTACACCTTC.

This chain links TRBV30 with TRBJ1-2; D remains unclear. V lost 5 bases and J 5 bases, leaving 12 bases between the germline ends. The CDR3 consists of 12 residues. Per the germline V gene, CDR1 is GTSNPN and CDR2 is SVGIG (reference sequence). The CDR3 DNA sequence: TGTGCCTGGTCTGACGGGAGGTATGGCTACACCTTC. Translating gives CAWSDGRYGYTF.

CDR3 sequence reads: CASSLRDSSYEQYF. The CDR3 nucleotides are TGTGCCAGCTCACTCCGGGATAGCTCCTACGAGCAGTACTTC. The J gene is TRBJ2-7, the V gene TRBV18; a possible D gene is TRBD2 (5 bases). V was cut by 4 bases and J by 0 bases, with 10 bases left in between. The CDR3 is made up of 14 amino acids. CDR1 is KGHSH, CDR2 LQKENI, per germline.

V and J are TRBV5-4 and TRBJ2-5; D may correspond to TRBD1 or TRBD2 (5 bases each). CDR3 length: 14 amino acids. V was cut by 3 bases and J by 1 base, with 10 bases left in between. The V gene's germline CDR1 is SGHNT and CDR2 YYREEE (reference sequence). The CDR3 sequence is CASSSKRGQETQYF. The CDR3 nucleotides read TGTGCCAGCAGCTCGAAGAGGGGCCAAGAGACCCAGTACTTC. The full variable domain, in which reference TRBV5-4 and TRBJ2-5 provide the parts outside the CDR3, is ETGVTQSPTHLIKTRGQQVTLRCSSQSGHNTVSWYQQALGQGPQFIFQYYREEENGRGNFPPRFSGLQFPNYSSELNVNALELDDSALYLCASSSKRGQETQYFGPGTRLLVL.

The chain is built from TRBV30 and TRBJ2-3; perhaps TRBD1 as D (6 bases). V gave up 4 bases and J gave up 3 bases, with 14 bases separating them. Germline CDR1 GTSNPN, CDR2 SVGIG (reference sequence). The CDR3 contains 14 residues. In DNA, the CDR3 is TGTGCCTGGAAACTTCAGGGGTGGACAGATACGCAGTATTTT. Protein: CAWKLQGWTDTQYF. Looking up the rest from reference TRBV30 and TRBJ2-3 gives the full variable domain: SQTIHQWPATLVQPVGSPLSLECTVEGTSNPNLYWYRQAAGRGLQLLFYSVGIGQISSEVPQNLSASRPQDRQFILSSKKLLLSDSGFYLCAWKLQGWTDTQYFGPGTRLTVL.

The rearrangement links TRBV5-1 to TRBJ1-2; a weak D match, TRBD1 (5 bases). Per germline, CDR1 SGHRS and CDR2 YFSETQ. V was pared by 4 bases and J by 7 bases, with 17 bases between. The CDR3 runs 14 residues. The CDR3 is CASSPGAPVGGYTF. The CDR3 DNA reads TGCGCCAGCAGCCCCGGGGCCCCGGTCGGTGGCTACACCTTC.

The DNA for the CDR3 is TGTGCCAGCACCCTCCTTGGGCCGCCGGATGAGCAGTTCTTC. Protein: CASTLLGPPDEQFF. The chain employs TRBV5-6 and TRBJ2-1; D is uncertain. CDR3 length: 14 residues. V was shortened by 6 bases and J by 8 bases, with 18 bases between the two germline ends. The germline CDR1 and CDR2 sequences are SGHDT and YYEEEE.

The sample holds a few counts of this clone. V is TRBV5-6 and J is TRBJ1-6; 9 bases are a match to TRBD1. Per germline, CDR1 SGHDT and CDR2 YYEEEE. The CDR3 length is 16 residues. After removal of 3 bases from V and 1 base from J, the junction contained 2 bases not matched to a gene. The CDR3, as DNA: TGTGCCAGCAGCTCGGACAGGGGTTCCTATAATTCACCCCTCCACTTT. It encodes CASSSDRGSYNSPLHF.

The chain is built from TRBV5-6 and TRBJ1-2; unclear D gene. Germline-derived CDR1 and CDR2 are SGHDT and YYEEEE. The CDR3 runs to 14 residues. V dropped 0 bases and J dropped 6 bases, with 12 bases sitting between them. This CDR3 reads CASSLAGRDHGYTF. CDR3 nucleotides: TGTGCCAGCAGCTTGGCCGGACGAGACCATGGCTACACCTTC.

The chain employs TRBV6-5 and TRBJ1-2, with 7 nucleotides matching TRBD1. Trimming took 6 bases from V and 8 from J; bases not matched to a gene: 6. The CDR3 has 12 amino acids. The germline CDR1 and CDR2 sequences are MNHEY and SVGAGI. DNA of the CDR3: TGTGCCAGCAGGAACAGGGGAAGCGGCTACACCTTC. Translated: CASRNRGSGYTF.

This clone turned up a few times. The chain is built from TRBV29-1 and TRBJ1-1; 12 bases fit TRBD1. This CDR3 comprises 13 residues. With V trimmed by 8 bases and J by 5 bases, 6 bases remained unmatched. Germline assignment: CDR1 SQVTM and CDR2 ANQGSEA. CDR3 sequence reads: CSSGTGGGTEAFF. CDR3 DNA sequence: TGCAGCTCCGGGACAGGGGGCGGGACTGAAGCTTTCTTT.

This rearrangement joins TRBV6-1 to TRBJ1-5; no reliable D call. The CDR3 spans 15 residues. V was pared by 2 bases and J by 3 bases, with 11 bases between. The germline V gene encodes CDR1 MNHNS and CDR2 SASEGT. CDR3 loop: CASSERSLFNQPQHF. In nucleotides, the CDR3 is TGTGCCAGCAGTGAAAGGTCCCTATTCAATCAGCCCCAGCATTTT.

V usage is TRBV6-6 and J usage is TRBJ1-1, with no clear D. The germline CDR1 and CDR2 sequences are MNHNY and SVGAGI (reference sequence). CDR3 length equals 14 residues. Trimming left V 4 bases short and J 1 base short, with 10 bases between. CDR3 loop: CASSSRTGNTEAFF. CDR3 in DNA: TGTGCCAGCAGTTCTCGGACGGGGAACACTGAAGCTTTCTTT.

V is TRBV29-1 and J is TRBJ1-1; maybe TRBD1 (6 bases). V shed 6 bases and J shed 1 base, with 12 bases lying between them. CDR1 is SQVTM and CDR2 is ANQGSEA in the germline V gene. The CDR3 contains 13 residues. The CDR3 nucleotides are TGCAGCGTATGGACAGACACGAACACTGAAGCTTTCTTT. Residues: CSVWTDTNTEAFF.

The chain couples TRBV2 to TRBJ1-5, with a weak D call TRBD1 (6 bases). This CDR3 is built from 18 residues. The germline V gene has CDR1 SNHLY and CDR2 FYNNEI. The germline V and J ends were trimmed by 4 bases and 5 bases, with 24 bases remaining between them. As DNA, the CDR3 is TGTGCCAGCAGTGCTTCGAGGGTTACAGGGAGGGGCGATCAGCCCCAGCATTTT. This sequence encodes CASSASRVTGRGDQPQHF.

The chain recombines TRBV6-1 with TRBJ1-4; D unclear. Trimming pared 6 bases from V and 7 bases from J, leaving 12 bases between. The CDR3 runs to 13 residues. Germline CDR1 is MNHNS and CDR2 is SASEGT. CDR3 nucleotides: TGTGCCAGCAGCACTAGAGCCTCTGAAAAACTGTTTTTT. Residues: CASSTRASEKLFF.

The V and J genes are TRBV11-2 and TRBJ2-7, with TRBD1 as a possible D gene (6 bases). Germline lookup yields CDR1 SGHAT and CDR2 FQNNGV. The CDR3 spans 12 residues. Trimming removed 7 bases at V and 0 bases at J, with 7 bases between. In nucleotides, the CDR3 is TGTGCCAGCACAGGGGACTCCTACGAGCAGTACTTC. Translated, it gives CASTGDSYEQYF.

This clone was seen a handful of times. This sequence joins TRBV2 and TRBJ1-2; D is ambiguous. Germline values: CDR1 SNHLY, CDR2 FYNNEI. The CDR3 loop spans 12 amino acids. The V end was cut by 5 bases, the J end by 4 bases, with 8 bases between. The CDR3 protein is CASSPAFYGYTF. CDR3 coding DNA: TGTGCCAGCAGTCCAGCGTTCTATGGCTACACCTTC.

The chain joins TRBV4-3 to TRBJ1-2, with 9 positions matching TRBD1. The V segment lost 4 bases and the J segment 10 bases; nucleotides outside the gene matches: 7. The CDR3 is 13 amino acids. Germline V gene sequence: CDR1 LGHNA, CDR2 YSLEER. This CDR3 reads CASSRSGTGPYTF. The CDR3 coding sequence is TGCGCCAGCAGCCGGTCCGGGACAGGGCCCTACACCTTC.

This chain uses TRBV6-6 with TRBJ2-1; 7 nucleotides match TRBD2. With V trimmed by 6 bases and J by 0 bases, 5 bases remained unmatched. Looked up from germline, CDR1 is MNHNY and CDR2 is SVGAGI (reference sequence). The CDR3 loop spans 15 amino acids. For the CDR3, the DNA is TGTGCCAGCAGAACAACTAGCGTCTCCTACAATGAGCAGTTCTTC. The encoded protein is CASRTTSVSYNEQFF.

This clone showed up just a few times. This chain uses TRBV11-2 with TRBJ1-2; no definite D call. CDR1 and CDR2 (germline): SGHAT, FQNNGV. The CDR3 totals 13 residues. Trimming removed 1 base at V and 9 bases at J, with 12 bases between. The DNA for the CDR3 is TGTGCCAGCAGCTTAGTCCTCAGCGGGAGCTACACCTTC. This encodes CASSLVLSGSYTF.

V is TRBV29-1 and J is TRBJ2-3; D not resolved. The CDR3 is 13 amino acids. V was clipped by 7 bases and J by 2 bases, with 13 bases between them. Germline CDR1 and CDR2: SQVTM and ANQGSEA. The CDR3 loop reads CSESDPATDTQYF. The CDR3 DNA is TGCAGCGAGTCGGACCCTGCCACAGATACGCAGTATTTT.

As DNA, the CDR3 is TGTGCCAGCAGCGGACAGGGGGCCTACGAGCAGTACTTC. Its protein product is CASSGQGAYEQYF. The chain recombines TRBV27 with TRBJ2-7, with 10 bases fitting TRBD1. Unmatched junction bases numbered 1, after V lost 6 bases and J lost 2 bases. The CDR3 has 13 amino acids. Germline values: CDR1 MNHEY, CDR2 SMNVEV (reference sequence).

This chain uses TRBV5-8 with TRBJ1-5; TRBD1 is a possible D gene (6 bases). The CDR3 covers 17 residues. The germline V gene has CDR1 SGHTS and CDR2 YDEGEE. Trimming left V 3 bases short and J 0 bases short, with 16 bases between. The CDR3 is CASSSGVQGNSNQPQHF. CDR3 nucleotide sequence: TGTGCCAGCAGCTCCGGGGTACAGGGCAATAGCAATCAGCCCCAGCATTTT.

The chain combines TRBV5-6 with TRBJ2-4; D gene unclear. V was cut by 0 bases and J by 1 base, with 11 bases left in between. Germline V gene data show CDR1 as SGHDT and CDR2 as YYEEEE. This CDR3 comprises 16 residues. This CDR3 reads CASSLVGNGAKNIQYF. DNA for the CDR3: TGTGCCAGCAGCTTGGTAGGGAATGGGGCCAAAAACATTCAGTACTTC.

The rearrangement links TRBV7-8 to TRBJ1-2; TRBD1 might be the D (6 bases). V was cut by 0 bases and J by 6 bases, with 17 bases left in between. The germline CDR1 and CDR2 sequences are SGHVS and FQNEAQ. The CDR3 runs to 16 residues. This chain's CDR3 is CASSLARRRGEDGYTF. CDR3 coding DNA: TGTGCCAGCAGCTTAGCGCGGAGGAGGGGGGAGGATGGCTACACCTTC.